The next 14 T cell receptor beta chains were all read from a single sample in a study of T cells after yellow fever vaccination. Each CDR3 protein gets one entry after TCRdb re-called the 5' RACE reads with MiXCR. The sample has some 290,000 distinct CDR3 sequences, about 10% seen once. The sample was CD4+ T cells sorted from PBMCs, taken 45 days after the yellow fever booster vaccination. Source of these receptors: a man between 18 and 29 years old who received the YFV17D yellow fever vaccine.

In this sample, this clonotype turned up a few times. The chain carries TRBV7-2 and TRBJ2-1, with TRBD2 matching over 9 bases. V was pared by 5 bases and J by 8 bases, with 10 bases of the junction left unmatched. The V gene's germline CDR1 is SGHTA and CDR2 FQGNSA. The CDR3 sequence is 15 residues long. CDR3 residues: CASSPQVRGGDEQFF. CDR3 nucleotide sequence: TGTGCCAGCAGCCCGCAGGTGCGGGGGGGGGATGAGCAGTTCTTC.

This clonotype was detected ten times or more. This chain links TRBV5-1 with TRBJ2-5; D gene uncertain. V lost 0 bases and J 4 bases, leaving 1 base between the germline ends. The germline gives CDR1 SGHRS, CDR2 YFSETQ. The CDR3 consists of 11 residues. Here the CDR3 DNA reads TGCGCCAGCAGCTTGGTAGAGACCCAGTACTTC. This gives the protein CASSLVETQYF. The full variable domain, rest sourced from reference TRBV5-1 and TRBJ2-5, is KAGVTQTPRYLIKTRGQQVTLSCSPISGHRSVSWYQQTPGQGLQFLFEYFSETQRNKGNFPGRFSGRQFSNSRSEMNVSTLELGDSALYLCASSLVETQYFGPGTRLLVL.

The gene calls are TRBV20-1 and TRBJ1-1; no clear D gene. The CDR3 runs 14 residues. Trimming shortened V by 5 bases and J by 2 bases, and 15 bases separated the two germline ends. In germline, CDR1 is DFQATT, CDR2 SNEGSKA (reference sequence). The CDR3 reads CSARIGLINTEAFF. Here the CDR3 DNA reads TGCAGTGCTCGAATAGGACTAATCAACACTGAAGCTTTCTTT.

There are a few counts of this clonotype. This chain uses TRBV6-5 with TRBJ1-6; D is uncertain. V lost 5 bases and J lost 1, with 3 bases in between. The germline gives CDR1 MNHEY, CDR2 SVGAGI. The CDR3 contains 13 residues. The CDR3 loop is CASSGSYNSPLHF. In DNA, the CDR3 is TGTGCCAGCAGTGGTTCCTATAATTCACCCCTCCACTTT.

The rearrangement links TRBV5-1 to TRBJ2-4; 9 nucleotides match TRBD1. The germline V gene has CDR1 SGHRS and CDR2 YFSETQ. This CDR3 is 14 amino acids long. With 1 base clipped from V and 7 bases from J, the junction kept 3 bases outside the gene matches. CDR3 amino acids: CASSLTGGANIQYF. CDR3 bases: TGCGCCAGCAGCTTGACAGGGGGCGCGAACATTCAGTACTTC.

This chain uses TRBV5-1 with TRBJ1-2; D remains unclear. Germline CDR1 is SGHRS and CDR2 is YFSETQ. Between the trimmed V and J ends, which lost 4 bases and 0 bases, there was a span of 13 bases. This CDR3 is built from 15 residues. Here the CDR3 DNA reads TGCGCCAGCAGCGCGGGTGGCAGCTCTAACTATGGCTACACCTTC. Translated, it gives CASSAGGSSNYGYTF.

This clonotype came up a few times. The chain uses TRBV7-6 and TRBJ2-2, with 7 bases aligning to TRBD1. After removal of 4 bases from V and 2 bases from J, the junction contained 13 bases not matched to a gene. Germline CDR1 is SGHVS and CDR2 is FNYEAQ. The CDR3 covers 18 residues. CDR3 DNA: TGTGCCAGCAGCTCACCCATGCTGGACAGGCACAACACCGGGGAGCTGTTTTTT. Its protein product is CASSSPMLDRHNTGELFF.

This clonotype has ten or more counts. The chain's CDR3 is CAISGDYLSTDTQYF. CDR3 sequence (DNA): TGTGCCATCAGTGGGGACTATCTCTCCACAGATACGCAGTATTTT. The chain is built from TRBV10-3 and TRBJ2-3; 7 bases line up with TRBD2. This CDR3 spans 15 amino acids. Germline trimming cut 4 bases from V and 2 bases from J; bases unmatched to any gene: 6. Germline CDR1 and CDR2: ENHRY and SYGVKD.

This clonotype has only a few counts. The chain is built from TRBV12-3 or TRBV12-4 and TRBJ2-6; D gene unclear. The ends were cut back, 1 base at V and 2 bases at J, with 3 bases in the middle. CDR3 length: 14 residues. The CDR3 region has the DNA TGTGCCAGCAGTTTAGTTGCTGGGGCCAACGTCCTGACTTTC. Its translation: CASSLVAGANVLTF.

The genes are TRBV2 and TRBJ1-1; weak D call: TRBD1 (6 bases). V dropped 5 bases and J dropped 8 bases, with 18 bases sitting between them. The germline CDR1 and CDR2 sequences are SNHLY and FYNNEI. The CDR3 covers 14 residues. This CDR3 is CASSRQVGGREAFF. The CDR3 nucleotides are TGTGCCAGCAGTCGACAGGTCGGGGGCCGGGAAGCTTTCTTT.

As regards this clonotype: This may be a read error, as it is one base from a much larger clone. The chain links TRBV7-9 to TRBJ2-6; no firm D call. Germline-derived CDR1 and CDR2 are SEHNR and FQNEAQ (reference sequence). The CDR3 loop spans 17 amino acids. Trimming pared 1 base from V and 0 bases from J, leaving 10 bases between. As DNA, the CDR3 is TGTGCCAGCAGCTTAGGGCTCTCCTTCTCTGGGGCCAACGTCCTGACTTTC. Translating it yields CASSLGLSFSGANVLTF.

This clonotype showed up just once. This sequence joins TRBV2 and TRBJ2-1, with D possibly TRBD1 on 5 matching bases. V lost 5 bases, J lost 12 bases, and 14 bases lay in between. The CDR3 consists of 12 residues. Per germline, CDR1 SNHLY and CDR2 FYNNEI. CDR3 residues: CASSLGTGWQFF. The CDR3 DNA follows: TGTGCCAGCAGTTTAGGTACAGGTTGGCAGTTCTTC.

This chain links TRBV5-4 with TRBJ1-1, with TRBD1 identical over 7 bases. V lost 4 bases, J lost 0 bases, and 9 bases stayed unmatched. Looked up from germline, CDR1 is SGHNT and CDR2 is YYREEE (reference sequence). CDR3 size: 16 residues. The CDR3 region has the DNA TGTGCCAGCAGCATAGGGACAGCATTCATGAACACTGAAGCTTTCTTT. As protein: CASSIGTAFMNTEAFF.

The rearrangement joins TRBV27 to TRBJ2-7; TRBD2 agrees at 8 bases. The CDR3 is made up of 15 amino acids. The V and J ends lost 6 bases and 4 bases, in that order; junction bases with no gene match: 11. Per germline, CDR1 MNHEY and CDR2 SMNVEV (reference sequence). Here the CDR3 DNA reads TGTGCCAGCAGACCGGGGGGGATCGGTTTATACGAGCAGTACTTC. As protein: CASRPGGIGLYEQYF.